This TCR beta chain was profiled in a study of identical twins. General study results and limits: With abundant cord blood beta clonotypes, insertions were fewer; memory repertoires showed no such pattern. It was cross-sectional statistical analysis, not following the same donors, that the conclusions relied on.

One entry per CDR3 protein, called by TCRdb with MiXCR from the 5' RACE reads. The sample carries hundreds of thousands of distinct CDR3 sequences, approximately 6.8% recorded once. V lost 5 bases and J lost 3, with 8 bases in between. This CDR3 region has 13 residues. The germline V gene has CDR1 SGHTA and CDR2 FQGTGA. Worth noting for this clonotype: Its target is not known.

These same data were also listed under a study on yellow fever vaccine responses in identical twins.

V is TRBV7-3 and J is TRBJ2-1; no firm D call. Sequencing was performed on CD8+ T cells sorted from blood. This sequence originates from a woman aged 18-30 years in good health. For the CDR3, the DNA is TGTGCCAGCAGCCCCTCCCTCTACAATGAGCAGTTCTTC. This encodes CASSPSLYNEQFF.